Listed here is a single T cell receptor beta chain. The data belong to a study of blood T cell repertoires in COVID-19. Across the study: The study drew acute and convalescent COVID-19 samples from the United States, Italy and Spain. T cells, B-cell-depleted T cells, or PBMCs provided the cDNA or gDNA that served as material.

Losses at the gene ends were 1 base for V and 3 bases for J; bases not matched to a gene: 4. Germline CDR1 reads SGHTA; CDR2 reads FQGNSA. This CDR3 spans 15 amino acids. Either two negative PCRs, clearance, or symptom resolution qualified Cohort 3 donors as recovered. TCRdb's table, derived via immunoSEQ multiplex PCR, lists solely in-frame clones and lacks some. Of 150,000 to 180,000 clones in the sample, about 88% were seen once. The sequence came from a man between 45 and 60 years old who had recovered from COVID-19. Sequenced material: PBMCs or T cells enriched from blood (not recorded which). This rearrangement joins TRBV7-2 to TRBJ2-7; TRBD2 matches 9 bases. CDR3 protein: CASSLGASGVYEQYF. The CDR3 nucleotides are TGTGCCAGCAGCTTAGGGGCTAGCGGGGTCTACGAGCAGTACTTC.